This T cell receptor beta chain stems from a study of T cell repertoires in cytomegalovirus infection. Study in general: The authors used CMV epitopes that were HLA-C-restricted (recently identified) and HLA-B-restricted (well studied). Carrying CMV and the relevant HLA type showed in public TCR beta signatures.

Regarding the study as a whole: There were carriers of CMV plus the relevant HLA, and cumulative public TCR beta family frequency identified them. CMV-specific HLA-C-restricted TCR beta clonotypes dominated the ex vivo response.

TCRdb called the reads again in MiXCR, with one record for every CDR3 protein. Of 680,000 or so distinct CDR3 sequences listed, about 33% are singletons. Comments on this clonotype: Its antigen is unknown.

This TCR came from a human donor in good health (CMV status not recorded). Some clones in this sample may be carry-over from other donors' samples. The specimen was cultured PBMCs, collected from culture after CMV antigen stimulation.

The CDR3 here is CASGSGTSDLDTQYF. In DNA form, the CDR3 reads TGTGCCAGCGGCTCCGGGACTAGCGATTTAGATACGCAGTATTTT. The V call is TRBV5-8, the J call TRBJ2-3; 10 bases are shared with TRBD2. V lost 7 bases to trimming and J lost 5 bases; unmatched junction nucleotides: 10. The CDR3 runs to 15 residues. Germline values: CDR1 SGHTS, CDR2 YDEGEE. Based on the CDR3 plus reference TRBV5-8 and TRBJ2-3, the full variable domain is EAGVTQSPTHLIKTRGQQATLRCSPISGHTSVYWYQQALGLGLQFLLWYDEGEERNRGNFPPRFSGRQFPNYSSELNVNALELEDSALYLCASGSGTSDLDTQYFGPGTRLTVL.